This T cell receptor beta chain derives from a study of blood T cell repertoires in COVID-19. Trimming shortened V by 4 bases and J by 1 base, and 12 bases separated the two germline ends. Per the germline V gene, CDR1 is SGHNT and CDR2 is YYREEE (reference sequence). The CDR3 has 14 amino acids. Here immunoSEQ multiplex PCR was the method, and the copy in TCRdb shows in-frame clones only, minus some. This repertoire shows around 310,000 clones, 90% found once; its top ten account for more than 0.85%. The genes are TRBV5-4 and TRBJ2-7, with D perhaps TRBD2 (6 bases). Sequencing was done on a sample of peripheral blood. The TCR sequence derives from a woman aged 40 to 50 with COVID-19, enrolled during active disease. The DNA of the CDR3 is TGTGCCAGCAGCCCTGGGGCGGGATCCTACGAGCAGTACTTC. This codes for CASSPGAGSYEQYF.